This entry is about one T cell receptor (beta chain). The data were taken from a study of blood T cell repertoires in COVID-19. In the study overall: Sources were T cells, B-cell-depleted T cells, or PBMCs; the material itself was cDNA or gDNA.

Germline assignment: CDR1 SGHDT and CDR2 YYEEEE. The CDR3 consists of 15 residues. Trimming cost V 4 bases and J 9 bases; bases outside gene matches: 11. Original processing notes: Reference gene primer amplification in the assay estimated nucleated cell counts. Libraries were prepared by immunoSEQ multiplex PCR; TCRdb keeps only in-frame clonotypes and omits some of them. Clonal size and the V and J genes are those of that table, whereas D and trimming came from the DNA. Counted here are about 70,000 clones, roughly 76% occurring once; the ten biggest clones make up roughly 20%. The chain combines TRBV5-6 with TRBJ2-5; TRBD2 agrees at 11 bases. The sequenced sample consisted of peripheral blood. The TCR originated in a woman aged 70 to 79 with acute or convalescent COVID-19. For the CDR3, the DNA is TGTGCCAGCAGCCCCGCTAGCGGGAGGACCGGGTCCCAGTACTTC. Its translation: CASSPASGRTGSQYF. The full variable domain, rest sourced from reference TRBV5-6 and TRBJ2-5, is DAGVTQSPTHLIKTRGQQVTLRCSPKSGHDTVSWYQQALGQGPQFIFQYYEEEERQRGNFPDRFSGHQFPNYSSELNVNALLLGDSALYLCASSPASGRTGSQYFGPGTRLLVL.